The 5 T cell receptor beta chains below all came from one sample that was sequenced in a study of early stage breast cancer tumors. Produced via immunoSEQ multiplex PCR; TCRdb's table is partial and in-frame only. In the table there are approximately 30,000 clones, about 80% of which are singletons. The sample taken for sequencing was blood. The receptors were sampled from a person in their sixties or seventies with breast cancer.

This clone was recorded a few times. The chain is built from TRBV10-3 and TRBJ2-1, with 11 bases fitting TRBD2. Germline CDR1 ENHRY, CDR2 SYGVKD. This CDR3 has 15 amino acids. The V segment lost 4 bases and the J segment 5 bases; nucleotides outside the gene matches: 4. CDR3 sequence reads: CAISGLAGPDNEQFF. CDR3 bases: TGTGCCATCAGTGGACTAGCGGGACCCGACAATGAGCAGTTCTTC.

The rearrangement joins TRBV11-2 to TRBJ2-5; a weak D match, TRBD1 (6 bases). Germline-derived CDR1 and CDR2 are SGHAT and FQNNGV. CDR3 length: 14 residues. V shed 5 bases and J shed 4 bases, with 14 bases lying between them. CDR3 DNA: TGTGCCAGCAGCCCCCTCAGGGGATTAGAGACCCAGTACTTC. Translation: CASSPLRGLETQYF.

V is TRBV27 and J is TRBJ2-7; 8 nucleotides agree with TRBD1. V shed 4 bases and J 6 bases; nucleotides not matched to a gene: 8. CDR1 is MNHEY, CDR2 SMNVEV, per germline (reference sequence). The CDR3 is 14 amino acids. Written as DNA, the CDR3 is TGTGCCAGCAGTTCTCAGGTGACAGGGGTCGAGCAGTACTTC. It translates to CASSSQVTGVEQYF.

The CDR3 is CASSLIPGTGFIDTQYF. In DNA form, the CDR3 reads TGCGCCAGCAGTCTCATTCCCGGGACAGGGTTCATAGATACGCAGTATTTT. This rearrangement joins TRBV4-1 to TRBJ2-3, with 9 nucleotides matching TRBD1. The CDR3 runs 17 residues. CDR1 and CDR2 (germline): MGHRA, YSYEKL. After removal of 6 bases from V and 5 bases from J, the junction contained 15 bases not matched to a gene.

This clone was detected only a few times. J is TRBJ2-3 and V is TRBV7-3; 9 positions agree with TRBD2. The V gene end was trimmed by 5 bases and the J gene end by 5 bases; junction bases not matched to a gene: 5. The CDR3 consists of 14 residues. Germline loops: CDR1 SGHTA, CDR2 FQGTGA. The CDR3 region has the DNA TGTGCCAGCAGCCCCAGCGGGGGGATAGATACGCAGTATTTT. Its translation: CASSPSGGIDTQYF.